The source of this TCR beta chain is a study of shared clonotypes between healthy human individuals. Naive CD8 cells, CD45RO-negative and positively selected for CCR7, excluded terminally differentiated effector memory CD45RA+ cells. This clone was detected only once. This CDR3 has 14 amino acids. Germline lookup yields CDR1 SGHAT and CDR2 FQNNGV. V was clipped by 5 bases and J by 2 bases, with 12 bases between them. Some clones are missing from TCRdb's copy, which holds only in-frame ones; the method was immunoSEQ multiplex PCR. The table shows hundreds of thousands of clones, with about 92% occurring only once.

This chain connects TRBV11-2 to TRBJ2-5, with D tentatively TRBD2 (5 bases). This TCR was recovered from a young man in good health. The specimen sequenced was naive CD8+ T cells sorted from blood. In nucleotides, the CDR3 is TGTGCCAGCAGCCAGTACCGGGATCAAGAGACCCAGTACTTC. Residues: CASSQYRDQETQYF.